The clone carrying this T cell receptor (beta chain) was observed once. Antigen: not known. The data were obtained in a study of blood T cells in healthy people across ages. V was pared by 0 bases and J by 6 bases, with 8 bases between. The CDR3 totals 13 residues. Per germline, CDR1 MNHEY and CDR2 SVGAGI. General observations from the study: Diversity was higher, and naive CD4+ cells more numerous, in long-lived donors than in aged donors.

A second about 7 to 12 cycle PCR used barcoded and J-beta primers. Every cDNA molecule carried a tag from a template-switch adaptor bearing 12 random nucleotides. TCRdb re-analysed the 5' RACE reads in MiXCR, keeping a single row per CDR3 protein. The sample holds about 690,000 distinct CDR3 sequences; 35% to 50% are singletons and the top ten take around 30%. Sequencing used blood. This chain links TRBV6-5 with TRBJ1-2; D is undetermined. This TCR was sampled from a man of 80 years or more in good health. The CDR3 coding sequence is TGTGCCAGCAGTTACTCGCAGGACCATGGCTACACCTTC. Its translation is CASSYSQDHGYTF.